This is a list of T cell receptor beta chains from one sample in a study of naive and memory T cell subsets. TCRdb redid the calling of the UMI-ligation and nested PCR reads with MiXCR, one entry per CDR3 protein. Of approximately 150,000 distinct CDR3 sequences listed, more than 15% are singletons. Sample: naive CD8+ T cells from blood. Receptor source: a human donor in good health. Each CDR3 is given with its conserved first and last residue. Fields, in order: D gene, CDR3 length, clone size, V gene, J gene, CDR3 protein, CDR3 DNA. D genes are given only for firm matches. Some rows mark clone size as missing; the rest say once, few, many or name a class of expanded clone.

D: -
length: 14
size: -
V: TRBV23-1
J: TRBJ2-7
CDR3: CASSQSVPTYEQYF
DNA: TGCGCCAGCAGTCAATCGGTACCAACCTACGAGCAGTACTTC

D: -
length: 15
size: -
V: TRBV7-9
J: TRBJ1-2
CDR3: CASSPPGHSSNGYTF
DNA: TGTGCCAGCAGCCCCCCGGGACACTCTTCAAACGGCTACACCTTC

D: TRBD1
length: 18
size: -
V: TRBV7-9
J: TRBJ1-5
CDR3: CASSNSAGGTGFNQPQHF
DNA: TGTGCCAGCAGCAATAGCGCGGGTGGGACAGGGTTCAATCAGCCCCAGCATTTT

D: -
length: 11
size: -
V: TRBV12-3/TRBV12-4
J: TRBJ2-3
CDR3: CASSPSGTQYF
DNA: TGTGCCAGCAGTCCCTCGGGGACGCAGTATTTT

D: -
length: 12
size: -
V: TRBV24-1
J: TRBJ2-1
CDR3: CATSEWGQEQFF
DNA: TGTGCCACCAGTGAGTGGGGGCAAGAGCAGTTCTTC

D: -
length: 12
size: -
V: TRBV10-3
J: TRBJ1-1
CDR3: CAISAGQVEAFF
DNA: TGTGCCATCAGCGCTGGACAAGTTGAAGCTTTCTTT

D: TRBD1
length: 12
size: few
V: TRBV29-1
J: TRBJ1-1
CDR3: CSGETGTAEAFF
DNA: TGCAGCGGTGAAACCGGGACAGCTGAAGCTTTCTTT

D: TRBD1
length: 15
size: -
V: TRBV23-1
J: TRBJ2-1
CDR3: CASLLGQGRNNEQFF
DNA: TGCGCCAGCCTTCTCGGACAGGGTCGGAACAATGAGCAGTTCTTC

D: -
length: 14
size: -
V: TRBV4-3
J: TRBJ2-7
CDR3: CASSQDPDVYEQYF
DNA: TGCGCCAGCAGCCAAGATCCAGATGTTTACGAGCAGTACTTC

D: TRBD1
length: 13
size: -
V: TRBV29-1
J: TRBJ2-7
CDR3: CSARQGSSYEQYF
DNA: TGCAGCGCACGACAGGGTTCCTCCTACGAGCAGTACTTC

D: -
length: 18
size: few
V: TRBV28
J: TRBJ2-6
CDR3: CASSGGPSLFSGANVLTF
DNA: TGTGCCAGCAGTGGGGGGCCCTCTTTGTTCTCTGGGGCCAACGTCCTGACTTTC

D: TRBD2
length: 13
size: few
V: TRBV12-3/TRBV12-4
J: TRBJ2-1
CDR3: CASSGLAWDEQFF
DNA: TGTGCCAGCAGTGGACTAGCGTGGGATGAGCAGTTCTTC

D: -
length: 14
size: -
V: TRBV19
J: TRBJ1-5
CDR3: CASSTRDFNQPQHF
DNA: TGTGCCAGTAGTACCCGGGACTTCAATCAGCCCCAGCATTTT

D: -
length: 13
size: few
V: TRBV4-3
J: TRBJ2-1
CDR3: CASSPTITGEQFF
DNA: TGCGCCAGCAGCCCGACCATTACAGGAGAGCAGTTCTTC

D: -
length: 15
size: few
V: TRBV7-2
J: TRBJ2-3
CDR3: CASSLGDVLTDTQYF
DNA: TGTGCCAGCAGCTTAGGGGACGTTCTCACAGATACGCAGTATTTT

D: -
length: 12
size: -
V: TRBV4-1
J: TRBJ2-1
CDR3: CASRGQTDEQFF
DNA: TGCGCCAGCAGGGGACAAACGGATGAGCAGTTCTTC

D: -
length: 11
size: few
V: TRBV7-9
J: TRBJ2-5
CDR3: CASSPSGPQYF
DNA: TGTGCCAGCAGCCCGAGCGGGCCCCAGTACTTC

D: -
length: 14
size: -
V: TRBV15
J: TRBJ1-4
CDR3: CATSTTDSNEKLFF
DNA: TGTGCCACCAGCACAACGGATTCTAATGAAAAACTGTTTTTT

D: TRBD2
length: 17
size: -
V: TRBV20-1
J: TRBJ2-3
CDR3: CSADGASGSEDTDTQYF
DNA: TGCAGTGCGGACGGGGCTAGCGGGAGCGAGGACACAGATACGCAGTATTTT

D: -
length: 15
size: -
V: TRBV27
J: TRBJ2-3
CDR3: CASSPESTGADTQYF
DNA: TGTGCCAGCAGTCCCGAATCCACGGGGGCAGATACGCAGTATTTT

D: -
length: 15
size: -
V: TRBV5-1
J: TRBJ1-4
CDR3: CASSSAGDPNEKLFF
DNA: TGCGCCAGCAGCTCCGCGGGAGACCCTAATGAAAAACTGTTTTTT

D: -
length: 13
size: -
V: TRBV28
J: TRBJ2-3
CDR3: CASSLFSGDTQYF
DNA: TGTGCCAGCAGTTTATTTTCAGGAGATACGCAGTATTTT

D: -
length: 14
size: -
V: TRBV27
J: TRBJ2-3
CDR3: CASSPSGATDTQYF
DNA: TGTGCCAGCAGTCCGTCAGGGGCCACAGATACGCAGTATTTT

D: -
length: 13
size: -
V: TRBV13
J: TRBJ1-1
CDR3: CASIQAPNTEAFF
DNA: TGTGCCAGCATTCAGGCACCGAACACTGAAGCTTTCTTT

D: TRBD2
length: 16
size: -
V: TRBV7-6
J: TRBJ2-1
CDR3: CASSLVGGLAGREQFF
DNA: TGTGCCAGCAGCTTAGTCGGGGGACTAGCGGGAAGGGAGCAGTTCTTC

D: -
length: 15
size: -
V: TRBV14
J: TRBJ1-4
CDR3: CASSQERGFGEKLFF
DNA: TGTGCCAGCAGCCAAGAAAGGGGGTTCGGTGAAAAACTGTTTTTT

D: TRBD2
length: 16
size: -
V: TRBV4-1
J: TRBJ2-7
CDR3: CASSHPGTSGNYEQYF
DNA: TGCGCCAGCAGCCACCCGGGGACTAGCGGGAACTACGAGCAGTACTTC

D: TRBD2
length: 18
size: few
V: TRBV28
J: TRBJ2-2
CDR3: CASQNPLRGGKYTGELFF
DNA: TGTGCCAGCCAAAATCCACTTCGGGGGGGAAAATACACCGGGGAGCTGTTTTTT

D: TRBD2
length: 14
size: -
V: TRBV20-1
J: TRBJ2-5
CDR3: CSAKIGREIETQYF
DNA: TGCAGTGCCAAAATTGGGCGGGAGATTGAGACCCAGTACTTC

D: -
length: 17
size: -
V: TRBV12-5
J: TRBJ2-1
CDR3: CASGFSSATPSYNEQFF
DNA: TGTGCTAGTGGTTTCAGTTCGGCTACGCCATCCTACAATGAGCAGTTCTTC

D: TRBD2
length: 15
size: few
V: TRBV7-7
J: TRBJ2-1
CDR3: CASSPGLAGRNEQFF
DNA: TGTGCTAGCAGCCCGGGACTAGCGGGAAGGAATGAGCAGTTCTTC

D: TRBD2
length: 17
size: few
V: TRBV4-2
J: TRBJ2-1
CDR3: CASSQEGLAGGYNEQFF
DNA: TGTGCCAGCAGCCAAGAGGGATTAGCGGGAGGGTACAATGAGCAGTTCTTC

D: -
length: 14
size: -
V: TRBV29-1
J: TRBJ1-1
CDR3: CSVEDPGPPTEAFF
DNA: TGCAGCGTTGAAGATCCGGGACCGCCCACTGAAGCTTTCTTT

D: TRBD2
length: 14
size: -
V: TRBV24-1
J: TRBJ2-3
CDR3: CATGLAGSTDTQYF
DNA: TGTGCCACCGGGCTAGCGGGTAGCACAGATACGCAGTATTTT

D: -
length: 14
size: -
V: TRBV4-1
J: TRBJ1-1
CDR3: CASQMLGMGTEAFF
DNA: TGCGCCAGCCAGATGTTGGGGATGGGGACTGAAGCTTTCTTT

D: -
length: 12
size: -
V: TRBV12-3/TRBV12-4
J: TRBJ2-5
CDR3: CASSHGRETQYF
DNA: TGTGCCAGCAGCCATGGAAGGGAGACCCAGTACTTC

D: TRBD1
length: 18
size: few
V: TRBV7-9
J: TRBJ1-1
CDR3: CASSLANAGTGLRTEAFF
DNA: TGTGCCAGCAGCTTAGCAAATGCCGGGACAGGCCTTCGAACTGAAGCTTTCTTT

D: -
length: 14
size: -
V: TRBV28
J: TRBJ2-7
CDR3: CASSHGGTAGEQYF
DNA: TGTGCCAGCAGTCACGGTGGGACAGCGGGGGAGCAGTACTTC

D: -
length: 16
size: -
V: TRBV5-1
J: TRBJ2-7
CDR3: CASNHRPGAASYEQYF
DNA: TGCGCCAGCAACCACCGTCCGGGGGCCGCCTCCTACGAGCAGTACTTC

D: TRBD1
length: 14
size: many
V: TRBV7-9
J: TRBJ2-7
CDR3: CASSLGDRPYEQYF
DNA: TGTGCCAGCAGCTTAGGGGACAGACCCTACGAGCAGTACTTC

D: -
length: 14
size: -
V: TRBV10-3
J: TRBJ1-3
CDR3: CAISAGLARNTIYF
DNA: TGTGCCATCAGTGCAGGGTTGGCTCGAAACACCATATATTTT

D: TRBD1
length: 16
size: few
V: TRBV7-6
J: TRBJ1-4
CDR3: CASTKTGETSNEKLFF
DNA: TGTGCCAGCACCAAAACAGGGGAGACAAGTAATGAAAAACTGTTTTTT

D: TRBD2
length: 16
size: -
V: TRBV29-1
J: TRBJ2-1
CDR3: CSVERPTSGTYNEQFF
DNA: TGCAGCGTTGAGCGCCCAACTAGCGGGACTTACAATGAGCAGTTCTTC

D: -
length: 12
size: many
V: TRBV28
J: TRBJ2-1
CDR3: CASSFGGDEQFF
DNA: TGTGCCAGCAGTTTCGGAGGAGATGAGCAGTTCTTC

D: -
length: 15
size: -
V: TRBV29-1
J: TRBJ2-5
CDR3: CSVVNGGLLGETQYF
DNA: TGCAGCGTTGTAAATGGAGGACTTCTGGGGGAGACCCAGTACTTC

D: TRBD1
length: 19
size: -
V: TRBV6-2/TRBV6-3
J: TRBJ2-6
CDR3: CASNPRWTGGNAGANVLTF
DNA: TGTGCCAGCAATCCAAGGTGGACAGGGGGTAATGCTGGGGCCAACGTCCTGACTTTC

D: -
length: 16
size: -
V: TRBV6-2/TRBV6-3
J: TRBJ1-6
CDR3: CASSYGAPDHNSPLHF
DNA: TGTGCCAGCAGTTACGGTGCCCCGGACCATAATTCACCCCTCCACTTT

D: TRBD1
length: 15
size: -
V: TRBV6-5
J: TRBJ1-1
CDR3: CASSYWTGRDTEAFF
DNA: TGTGCCAGCAGTTACTGGACAGGGAGGGACACTGAAGCTTTCTTT

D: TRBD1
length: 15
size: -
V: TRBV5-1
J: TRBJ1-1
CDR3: CASSPDRGLGTEAFF
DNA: TGCGCCAGCAGCCCTGACAGGGGGCTGGGCACTGAAGCTTTCTTT

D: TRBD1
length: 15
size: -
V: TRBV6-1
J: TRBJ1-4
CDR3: CASSDIQGPNEKLFF
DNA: TGTGCCAGCAGTGACATACAGGGGCCTAATGAAAAACTGTTTTTT

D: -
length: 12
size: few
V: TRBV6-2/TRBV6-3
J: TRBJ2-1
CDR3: CASSYTQNEQFF
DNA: TGTGCCAGCAGTTACACTCAGAATGAGCAGTTCTTC

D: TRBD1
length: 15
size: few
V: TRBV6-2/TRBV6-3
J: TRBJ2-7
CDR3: CASSLRGRGTYEQYF
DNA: TGTGCCAGCAGTCTCAGGGGGCGTGGGACCTACGAGCAGTACTTC